This TCR beta chain was sequenced in a study of control samples from healthy donors and cancer patients (dated by TCRdb to 2018 to 2020). V and J lose 1 base and 2 bases, and a span of 8 bases separates them. As encoded in the germline V gene (reference sequence), CDR1 is SEHNR while CDR2 is FQNEAQ. The CDR3 contains 14 residues, cysteine and phenylalanine counted. Here the CDR3 DNA is all that survives: 42 bases in frame from base 1. The protocol used for the library was the immunoSEQ multiplex PCR assay. The clones in this table, taken by TCRdb from immuneACCESS, are in-frame only. Not every clone is retained; where verified, under half of the shortfall comes from an unresolved V gene, and the cause of the rest is unknown. This sample holds about 120,000 clones; roughly 84% were observed only once. The top ten clones comprise more than 1.5% of the sample. Regarding this clone: Its antigen target is currently unknown. Per-base qualities were not stored, and no clone one base away is much larger.

This sequence originates from a young man in good health. The sample was blood. Here the chain combines TRBV7-9 and TRBJ1-2; TRBD1 is possibly the D segment (5 matching bases). The CDR3 reads CASSLEWGNYGYTF. In nucleotide form, the sequence is TGTGCCAGCAGCTTAGAATGGGGGAACTATGGCTACACCTTC.